This T cell receptor beta chain was recorded in a study of T-cell reconstitution after alpha-beta-depleted transplantation in children. Study-wide points: T-cell counts and diversity were attributed mostly to newly produced T cells one year after transplant.

TCRbeta library preparation incorporated unique molecular identifiers. TCRdb independently ran MiXCR on the PCR reads; one entry per CDR3 protein. The sample includes about 870,000 distinct CDR3 sequences, approximately 15% seen only once; the top ten take roughly 5%. This clonotype has only a few counts. The antigen remains unidentified. This clonotype was obtained from a male patient younger than 18 who had a stem cell transplant for acute lymphoblastic leukemia, so the T cells may come from the graft donor. Sequencing used PBMCs, mostly from graft donor cells, obtained 360 days after TCRalphabeta/CD19-depleted stem cell transplant.

This CDR3 is CASSSTIWGRSYEQYF. For the CDR3, the DNA is TGTGCCAGCAGTTCCACAATCTGGGGCAGGAGTTACGAGCAGTACTTC. This chain uses TRBV27 with TRBJ2-7, with a tentative D call TRBD1 (5 bases). The CDR3 has 16 residues. V was cut by 4 bases and J by 4 bases, with 20 bases left in between. In germline, CDR1 is MNHEY, CDR2 SMNVEV (reference sequence).